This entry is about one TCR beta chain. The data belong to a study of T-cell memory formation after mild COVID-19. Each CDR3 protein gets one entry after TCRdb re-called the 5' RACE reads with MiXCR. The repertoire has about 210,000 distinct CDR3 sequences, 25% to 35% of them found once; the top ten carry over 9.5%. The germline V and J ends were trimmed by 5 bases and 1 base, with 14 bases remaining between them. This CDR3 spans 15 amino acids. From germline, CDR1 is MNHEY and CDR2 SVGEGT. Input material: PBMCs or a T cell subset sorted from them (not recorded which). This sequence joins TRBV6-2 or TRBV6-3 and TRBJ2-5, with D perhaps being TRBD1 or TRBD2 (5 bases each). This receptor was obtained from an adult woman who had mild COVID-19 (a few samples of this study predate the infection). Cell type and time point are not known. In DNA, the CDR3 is TGTGCCAGCAGTGAGCCCGGGGCAGGCCAAGAGACCCAGTACTTC. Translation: CASSEPGAGQETQYF.